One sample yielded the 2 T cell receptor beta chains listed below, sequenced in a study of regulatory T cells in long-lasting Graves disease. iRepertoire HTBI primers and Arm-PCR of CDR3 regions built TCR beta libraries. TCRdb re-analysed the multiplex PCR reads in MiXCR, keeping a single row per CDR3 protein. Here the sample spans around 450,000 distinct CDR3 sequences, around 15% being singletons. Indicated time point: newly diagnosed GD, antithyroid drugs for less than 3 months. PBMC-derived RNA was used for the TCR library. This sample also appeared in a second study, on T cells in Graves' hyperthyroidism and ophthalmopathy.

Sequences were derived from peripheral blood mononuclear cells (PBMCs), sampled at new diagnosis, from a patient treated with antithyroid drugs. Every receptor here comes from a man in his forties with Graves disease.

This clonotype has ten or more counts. Here the CDR3 DNA reads TGTGCCAGCAGCCGGCTGGGGGCGGGACAGACCCAGTACTTC. This gives the protein CASSRLGAGQTQYF. The chain has TRBV7-3 and TRBJ2-5, with D possibly being TRBD1 or TRBD2 (6 bases each). Germline values: CDR1 SGHTA, CDR2 FQGTGA. V lost 5 bases, J lost 6 bases, and 16 bases lay in between. CDR3 length: 14 amino acids.

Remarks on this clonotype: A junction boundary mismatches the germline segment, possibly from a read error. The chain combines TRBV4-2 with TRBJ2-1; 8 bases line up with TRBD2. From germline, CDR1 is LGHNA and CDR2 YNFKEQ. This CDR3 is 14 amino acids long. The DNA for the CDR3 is TGTGCCGGCAGCCACGGCGGGGGGTACAATGAGCAGTTCTTC. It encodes CAGSHGGGYNEQFF.